This T cell receptor (beta chain) was captured in a study of neurological immune-mediated disorders. Study findings and constraints: Multiple sclerosis patients had less TCR clonal expansion than even healthy controls, unlike HTLV-1-associated myelopathy.

In its sample, this clonotype was seen many times. The antigen remains unidentified. The time point: longitudinal time-point 3. TCRdb fed the 5' RACE reads into MiXCR, producing one record per CDR3 protein. The profile covers 53,000 or so distinct CDR3 sequences, with roughly 8% appearing a single time and 1.9% taken by the ten largest. The V gene lost 3 bases and the J gene lost 5 bases, with 18 bases spanning the gap. CDR3 size: 15 residues. Germline V lookup: CDR1 SGHKS, CDR2 YYEKEE (reference sequence). The chain links TRBV5-5 to TRBJ2-7; D may correspond to TRBD1 or TRBD2 (5 bases each). The sequencing sample was made of PBMCs. The sequence was collected from a woman aged 40 to 50 in good health. This CDR3 reads CASSSGAGKENEQYF. The CDR3 bases are TGTGCCAGCAGCTCCGGGGCAGGGAAGGAGAACGAGCAGTACTTC.